The source of this T cell receptor beta chain is a study of T cell responses to AZD1222 COVID-19 vaccine. General observations from the study: Repertoires were obtained only post-peak T cell response. Vaccine-associated CD4 TCRs ranged over spike, dominating at 160-218 and 743-854.

Pooled together were second doses at about 4 or about 12 weeks. To note about this clone: Its antigen is as yet unknown.

CDR1 is LGHNA, CDR2 YSLEER, per germline. Trimming shortened V by 0 bases and J by 5 bases, and 10 bases separated the two germline ends. The CDR3 has 14 residues. Clones were read by immunoSEQ multiplex PCR, and TCRdb kept only the in-frame ones, dropping some. This sample has some 67,000 clones, with 83% found just once. The clonotype comes from an adult who received the AZD1222 COVID-19 vaccine. The chain links TRBV4-3 to TRBJ1-1, with D possibly being TRBD1 (6 bases). Sequencing was performed on peripheral blood, taken 28 days after the second AZD1222 dose. CDR3 sequence: CASSQDAGATEAFF. For the CDR3, the DNA is TGCGCCAGCAGCCAAGACGCAGGGGCTACTGAAGCTTTCTTT.